The 19 T cell receptor beta chains below were found in one sample sequenced in a study of blood T cell repertoires in COVID-19. Clones were read by immunoSEQ multiplex PCR, and TCRdb kept only the in-frame ones, dropping some. Found here are some 77,000 clones, 70% to 90% of them singletons; the top ten hold 8.3%. Material: peripheral blood. These receptors all come from a man between 25 and 39 years old with acute or convalescent COVID-19.

The chain has TRBV30 and TRBJ2-6; D is unresolved. CDR3 length: 14 residues. Germline V lookup: CDR1 GTSNPN, CDR2 SVGIG (reference sequence). V was trimmed by 5 bases and J by 0 bases, leaving 8 bases between them. The CDR3 sequence: CAWVAFSGANVLTF. Here the CDR3 DNA reads TGTGCCTGGGTGGCCTTCTCTGGGGCCAACGTCCTGACTTTC.

The V gene is TRBV19, the J gene TRBJ2-1; tentative D call: TRBD1 (5 bases). This CDR3 spans 16 amino acids. Germline CDR1 is LNHDA and CDR2 is SQIVND (reference sequence). Trimming took off 7 bases at V and 0 bases at J, with 16 bases between the two ends. The CDR3 DNA is TGTGCCAGTACATTAAGGGGCAGCTTCTCCTACAATGAGCAGTTCTTC. This sequence encodes CASTLRGSFSYNEQFF. Full variable domain (rest looked up from reference TRBV19 and TRBJ2-1): DGGITQSPKYLFRKEGQNVTLSCEQNLNHDAMYWYRQDPGQGLRLIYYSQIVNDFQKGDIAEGYSVSREKKESFPLTVTSAQKNPTAFYLCASTLRGSFSYNEQFFGPGTRLTVL.

This clone was counted once. The chain has TRBV2 and TRBJ1-5; tentative D call: TRBD1 (5 bases). The V end lost 6 bases, the J end lost 7 bases, and 13 bases lay between the germline ends. CDR1 and CDR2 from the germline V gene are SNHLY and FYNNEI. The CDR3 has 13 residues. CDR3 DNA sequence: TGTGCCAGCAGGGGGTCAGGGTGGCAGCCCCAGCATTTT. Translation gives CASRGSGWQPQHF.

This chain uses TRBV7-9 with TRBJ2-5, with TRBD2 as a possible D gene (5 bases). Germline CDR1 is SEHNR and CDR2 is FQNEAQ (reference sequence). The ends were cut back, 3 bases at V and 7 bases at J, with 15 bases in the middle. This CDR3 is 14 amino acids long. CDR3 amino acids: CASSLASLATTQYF. CDR3 bases: TGTGCCAGCAGCTTGGCTAGCCTAGCTACGACCCAGTACTTC.

J is TRBJ1-2 and V is TRBV30, with D unclear. Trimming pared 6 bases from V and 3 bases from J, leaving 20 bases between. The CDR3 totals 15 residues. In germline, CDR1 is GTSNPN, CDR2 SVGIG (reference sequence). The CDR3 nucleotides read TGTGCCTGTCCCGGGTTAGGGAGGGCTGACTATGGCTACACCTTC. Translation gives CACPGLGRADYGYTF.

The rearrangement links TRBV6-5 to TRBJ2-1, with 7 bases lining up with TRBD1. The germline gives CDR1 MNHEY, CDR2 SVGAGI. This CDR3 spans 13 amino acids. Unmatched junction bases numbered 7, after V lost 8 bases and J lost 6 bases. The CDR3 sequence is CASLRTGSNEQFF. Written as DNA, the CDR3 is TGTGCCAGCCTGAGGACAGGCTCCAATGAGCAGTTCTTC.

The chain is built from TRBV3-1 (or the pseudogene TRBV3-2) and TRBJ1-6; D gene uncertain. Deletions cut 1 base from V and 7 bases from J, with 5 bases between. The CDR3 has 13 residues. CDR1 and CDR2 (germline): LGHDT, YNNKEL (reference sequence). CDR3 in amino acids: CASSQVLNSPLHF. The CDR3 DNA reads as TGTGCCAGCAGCCAAGTCTTAAATTCACCCCTCCACTTT.

J is TRBJ1-4 and V is TRBV28; 7 bases are a match to TRBD1. The germline V gene has CDR1 MDHEN and CDR2 SYDVKM. Trimming removed 5 bases from V and 0 bases from J; junction bases left unmatched: 3. This CDR3 contains 15 residues. CDR3 nucleotides: TGTGCCAGCAGTCCACAGGGGTCAACTAATGAAAAACTGTTTTTT. Its translation is CASSPQGSTNEKLFF.

This clone was detected only once. J is TRBJ1-1 and V is TRBV29-1; D is perhaps TRBD1 (5 bases). The V and J ends lost 6 bases and 0 bases respectively, with 11 bases between them. Germline V lookup: CDR1 SQVTM, CDR2 ANQGSEA. The CDR3 contains 13 residues. CDR3 region: CSVPTVMNTEAFF. Written as DNA, the CDR3 is TGCAGCGTCCCGACAGTCATGAACACTGAAGCTTTCTTT.

This clone was observed once. This chain uses TRBV7-8 with TRBJ2-1; 7 positions agree with TRBD2. The CDR3 covers 15 residues. Germline trimming cut 3 bases from V and 7 bases from J; bases unmatched to any gene: 9. CDR1 and CDR2 from the germline V gene are SGHVS and FQNEAQ. This CDR3 reads CASSFGAGSGNEQFF. The DNA for the CDR3 is TGTGCCAGCAGCTTCGGAGCGGGGAGTGGAAATGAGCAGTTCTTC.

The J gene is TRBJ2-5, the V gene TRBV28; D might be TRBD2 (5 bases). The V gene lost 5 bases and the J gene lost 4 bases, with 17 bases spanning the gap. The CDR3 extends over 15 amino acids. The germline V gene encodes CDR1 MDHEN and CDR2 SYDVKM. The CDR3, as DNA: TGTGCCAGCAGTCTGCCGGCGGCGGGTCTAGAGACCCAGTACTTC. Its translation: CASSLPAAGLETQYF.

The gene calls are TRBV5-8 and TRBJ2-7, with 10 bases identical to TRBD1. The germline gives CDR1 SGHTS, CDR2 YDEGEE. This CDR3 is built from 15 residues. Trimming cost V 0 bases and J 5 bases; bases outside gene matches: 5. CDR3 DNA sequence: TGTGCCAGCAGCTTGGGGGGACAGGGGTGGCACGAGCAGTACTTC. Protein: CASSLGGQGWHEQYF.

The table lists this clone with many counts. The chain couples TRBV6-4 to TRBJ2-1, with D tentatively TRBD2 (6 bases). Looked up from germline, CDR1 is MRHNA and CDR2 is SNTAGT. Trimming removed 0 bases at V and 4 bases at J, with 13 bases between. This CDR3 is 16 amino acids long. The CDR3 sequence: CASSDSAEGGYNEQFF. CDR3 nucleotide sequence: TGTGCCAGCAGTGACTCGGCGGAGGGCGGATACAATGAGCAGTTCTTC.

The count of this clone is one. The chain joins TRBV7-2 to TRBJ2-6, with D perhaps TRBD1 (5 bases). Germline V gives CDR1 SGHTA, CDR2 FQGNSA. The CDR3 has 14 amino acids. Trimming removed 2 bases from V and 3 bases from J, with 5 bases in between. CDR3 amino acids: CASSLRGGANVLTF. The CDR3 region has the DNA TGTGCCAGCAGCTTAAGGGGTGGGGCCAACGTCCTGACTTTC.

This clone is a singleton in its sample. The genes are TRBV11-2 and TRBJ2-7; D is possibly TRBD2 (5 bases). Trimming pared 5 bases from V and 5 bases from J, leaving 16 bases between. This CDR3 region has 14 residues. Germline-derived CDR1 and CDR2 are SGHAT and FQNNGV. DNA of the CDR3: TGTGCCAGCAGCATCCAACGAGGGCTTAACGAGCAGTACTTC. Amino acid sequence: CASSIQRGLNEQYF.

The gene calls are TRBV3-1 (or the pseudogene TRBV3-2) and TRBJ1-6, with D unclear. CDR3 size: 14 residues. The germline CDR1 and CDR2 sequences are LGHDT and YNNKEL (reference sequence). V lost 1 base and J 9 bases, leaving 10 bases between the germline ends. CDR3 DNA: TGTGCCAGCAGCCAAGCAAGCGGGAGTTCACCCCTCCACTTT. It specifies CASSQASGSSPLHF.

The V and J genes are TRBV29-1 and TRBJ1-2; D remains unclear. CDR3 size: 9 residues. Germline-derived CDR1 and CDR2 are SQVTM and ANQGSEA. Trimming stripped 4 bases from V and 8 bases from J, with 5 bases between. CDR3 residues: CSVGQGYTF. CDR3 DNA: TGCAGCGTTGGGCAGGGCTACACCTTC.

The chain uses TRBV7-8 and TRBJ2-5; possibly TRBD2 for D (7 bases). V was pared by 5 bases and J by 4 bases, with 14 bases between. Germline V CDR1 and CDR2: SGHVS, FQNEAQ. The CDR3 contains 14 residues. CDR3 amino acids: CASSNRGGGETQYF. In nucleotides, the CDR3 is TGTGCCAGCAGCAACCGAGGGGGGGGAGAGACCCAGTACTTC.

J is TRBJ2-7 and V is TRBV6-6; TRBD2 matches 14 bases. The trim removed 5 bases at V and 3 bases at J, leaving 9 bases unmatched. Germline V gene data show CDR1 as MNHNY and CDR2 as SVGAGI (reference sequence). The CDR3 is made up of 17 amino acids. For the CDR3, the DNA is TGTGCCAGCAGTCCGGGACAAGGACTAGCGGGAGGCTACGAGCAGTACTTC. This codes for CASSPGQGLAGGYEQYF.